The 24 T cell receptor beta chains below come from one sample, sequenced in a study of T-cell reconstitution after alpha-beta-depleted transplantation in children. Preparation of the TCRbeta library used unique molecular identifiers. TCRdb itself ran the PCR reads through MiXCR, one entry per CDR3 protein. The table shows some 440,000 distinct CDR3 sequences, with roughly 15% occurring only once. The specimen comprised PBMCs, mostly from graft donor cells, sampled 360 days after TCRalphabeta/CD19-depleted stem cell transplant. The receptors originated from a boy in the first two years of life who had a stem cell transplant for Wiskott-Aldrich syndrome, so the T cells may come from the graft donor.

Written as DNA, the CDR3 is TGCAGTGCTAGTGGCAGCAGGATCTATGGCTACACCTTC. This sequence encodes CSASGSRIYGYTF. The chain links TRBV20-1 to TRBJ1-2, with D unclear. With 3 bases removed from V and 4 bases from J, the gap between germline ends came to 12 bases. CDR3 length equals 13 residues. The V gene's germline CDR1 is DFQATT and CDR2 SNEGSKA (reference sequence).

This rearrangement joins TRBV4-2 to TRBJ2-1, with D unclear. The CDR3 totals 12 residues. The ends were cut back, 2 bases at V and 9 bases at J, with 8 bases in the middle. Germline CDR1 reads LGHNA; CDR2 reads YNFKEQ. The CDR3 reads CASSQSSSEQFF. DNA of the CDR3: TGTGCCAGCAGCCAATCATCGTCTGAGCAGTTCTTC.

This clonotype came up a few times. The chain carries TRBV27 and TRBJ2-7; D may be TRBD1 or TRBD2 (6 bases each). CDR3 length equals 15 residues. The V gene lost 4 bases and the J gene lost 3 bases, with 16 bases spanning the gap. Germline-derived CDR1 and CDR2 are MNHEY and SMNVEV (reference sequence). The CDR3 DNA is TGTGCCAGCAGTTCCGGGGGCGCGGGGAACTACGAGCAGTACTTC. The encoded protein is CASSSGGAGNYEQYF.

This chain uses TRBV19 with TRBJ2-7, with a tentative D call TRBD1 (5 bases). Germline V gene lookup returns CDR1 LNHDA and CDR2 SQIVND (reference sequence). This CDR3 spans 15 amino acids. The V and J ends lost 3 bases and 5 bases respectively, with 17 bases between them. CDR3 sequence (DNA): TGTGCCAGTAGTATTATGGGGCCACCTTTCCACGAGCAGTACTTC. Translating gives CASSIMGPPFHEQYF.

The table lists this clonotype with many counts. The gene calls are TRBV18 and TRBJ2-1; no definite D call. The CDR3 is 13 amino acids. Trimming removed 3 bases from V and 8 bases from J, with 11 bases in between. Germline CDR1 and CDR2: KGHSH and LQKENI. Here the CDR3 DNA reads TGTGCCAGCTCACCCTGGTTCAGAGATGAGCAGTTCTTC. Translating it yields CASSPWFRDEQFF.

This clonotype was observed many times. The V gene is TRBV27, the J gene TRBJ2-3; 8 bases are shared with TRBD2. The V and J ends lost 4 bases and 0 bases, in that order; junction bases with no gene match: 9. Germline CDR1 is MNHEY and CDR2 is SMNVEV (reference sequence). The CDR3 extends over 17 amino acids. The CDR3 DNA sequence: TGTGCCAGCAGTTCCTTAGCGGGGAGATATAGCACAGATACGCAGTATTTT. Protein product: CASSSLAGRYSTDTQYF.

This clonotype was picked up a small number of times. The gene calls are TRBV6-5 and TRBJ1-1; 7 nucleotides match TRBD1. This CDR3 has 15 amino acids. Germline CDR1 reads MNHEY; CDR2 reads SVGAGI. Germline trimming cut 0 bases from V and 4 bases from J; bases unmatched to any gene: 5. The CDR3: CASSYSTPGGTEAFF. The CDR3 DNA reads TGTGCCAGCAGTTACTCGACTCCAGGGGGCACTGAAGCTTTCTTT.

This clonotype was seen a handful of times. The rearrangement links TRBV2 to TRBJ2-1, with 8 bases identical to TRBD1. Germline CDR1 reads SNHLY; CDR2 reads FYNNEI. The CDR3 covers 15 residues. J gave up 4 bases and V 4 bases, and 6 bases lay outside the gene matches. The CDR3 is CASSVSGQGYNEQFF. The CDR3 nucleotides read TGTGCCAGCAGTGTGAGTGGACAGGGTTACAATGAGCAGTTCTTC. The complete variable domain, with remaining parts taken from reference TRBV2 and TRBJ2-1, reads EPEVTQTPSHQVTQMGQEVILRCVPISNHLYFYWYRQILGQKVEFLVSFYNNEISEKSEIFDDQFSVERPDGSNFTLKIRSTKLEDSAMYFCASSVSGQGYNEQFFGPGTRLTVL.

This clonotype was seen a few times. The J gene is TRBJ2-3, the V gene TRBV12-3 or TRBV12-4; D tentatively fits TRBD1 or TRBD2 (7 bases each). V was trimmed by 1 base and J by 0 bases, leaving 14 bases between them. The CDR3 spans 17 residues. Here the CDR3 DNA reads TGTGCCAGCAGTTTAGTCTGGGGGGGACAGAGCACAGATACGCAGTATTTT. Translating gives CASSLVWGGQSTDTQYF.

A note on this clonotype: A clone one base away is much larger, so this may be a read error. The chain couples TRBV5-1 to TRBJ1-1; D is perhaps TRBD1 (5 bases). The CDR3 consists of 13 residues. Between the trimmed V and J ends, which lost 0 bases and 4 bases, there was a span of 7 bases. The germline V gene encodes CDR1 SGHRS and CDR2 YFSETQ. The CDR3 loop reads CASSLEGPTEAFF. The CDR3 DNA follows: TGCGCCAGCAGCTTGGAGGGGCCCACTGAAGCTTTCTTT.

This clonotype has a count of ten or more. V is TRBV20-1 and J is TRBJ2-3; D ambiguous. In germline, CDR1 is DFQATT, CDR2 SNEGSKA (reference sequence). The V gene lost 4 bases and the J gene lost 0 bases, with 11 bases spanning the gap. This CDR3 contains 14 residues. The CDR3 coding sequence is TGCAGTGCTAAAGGATCGATTAGCACAGATACGCAGTATTTT. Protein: CSAKGSISTDTQYF.

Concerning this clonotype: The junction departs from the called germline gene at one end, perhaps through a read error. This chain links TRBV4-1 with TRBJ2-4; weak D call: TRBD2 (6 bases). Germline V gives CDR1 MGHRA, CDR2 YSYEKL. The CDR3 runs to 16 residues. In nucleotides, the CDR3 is TGCGCCAGCAGCCAAATTGGGGGGATAGCCAAAAACACTCAGTACTTC. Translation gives CASSQIGGIAKNTQYF.

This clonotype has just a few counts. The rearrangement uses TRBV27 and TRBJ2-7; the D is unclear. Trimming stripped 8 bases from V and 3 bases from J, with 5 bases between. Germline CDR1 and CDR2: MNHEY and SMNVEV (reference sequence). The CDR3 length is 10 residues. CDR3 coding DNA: TGTGCCAGCGGCCTCTACGAGCAGTACTTC. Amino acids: CASGLYEQYF.

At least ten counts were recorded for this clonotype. The CDR3 protein is CASSLRGWGPDTQYF. In DNA form, the CDR3 reads TGTGCCAGCAGCTTAAGAGGATGGGGGCCAGATACGCAGTATTTT. The chain uses TRBV7-9 and TRBJ2-3; D is perhaps TRBD1 (6 bases). Trimming shortened V by 2 bases and J by 4 bases, and 13 bases separated the two germline ends. Germline V gene sequence: CDR1 SEHNR, CDR2 FQNEAQ (reference sequence). The CDR3 totals 15 residues.

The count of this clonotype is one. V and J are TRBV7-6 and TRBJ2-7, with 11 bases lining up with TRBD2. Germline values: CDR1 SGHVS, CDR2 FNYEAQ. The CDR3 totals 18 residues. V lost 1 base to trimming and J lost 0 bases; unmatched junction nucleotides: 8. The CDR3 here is CASSLVGTSGSSSYEQYF. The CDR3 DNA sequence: TGTGCCAGCAGCTTAGTGGGGACTAGCGGCTCGAGCTCCTACGAGCAGTACTTC.

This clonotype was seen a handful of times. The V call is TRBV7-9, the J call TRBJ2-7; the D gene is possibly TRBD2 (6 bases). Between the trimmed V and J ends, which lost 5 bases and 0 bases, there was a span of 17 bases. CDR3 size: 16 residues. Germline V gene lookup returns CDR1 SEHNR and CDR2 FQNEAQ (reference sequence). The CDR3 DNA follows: TGTGCCAGCAGCAGCGGACGGGGGAGGCTCTCCTACGAGCAGTACTTC. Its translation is CASSSGRGRLSYEQYF.

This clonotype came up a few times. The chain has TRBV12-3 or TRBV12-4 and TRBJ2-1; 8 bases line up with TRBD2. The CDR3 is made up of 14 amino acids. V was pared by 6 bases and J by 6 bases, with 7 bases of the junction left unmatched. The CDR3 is CASSNQTSVNEQFF. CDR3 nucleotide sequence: TGTGCCAGCAGCAACCAGACTAGCGTCAATGAGCAGTTCTTC.

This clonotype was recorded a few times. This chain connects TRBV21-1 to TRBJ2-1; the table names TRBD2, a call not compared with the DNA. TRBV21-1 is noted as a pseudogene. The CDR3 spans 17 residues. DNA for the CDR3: TGTGCCAGCAGCAAACTAGCGGGAGGGAGCTCCTACAATGAGCAGTTCTTC. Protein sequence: CASSKLAGGSSYNEQFF.

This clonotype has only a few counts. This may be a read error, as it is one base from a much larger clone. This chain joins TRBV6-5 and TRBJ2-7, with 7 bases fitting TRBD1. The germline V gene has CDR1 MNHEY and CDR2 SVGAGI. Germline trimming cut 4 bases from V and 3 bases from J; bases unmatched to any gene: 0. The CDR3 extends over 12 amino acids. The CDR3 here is CASSWDSYEQYF. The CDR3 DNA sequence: TGTGCCAGCAGTTGGGACAGCTACGAGCAGTACTTC.

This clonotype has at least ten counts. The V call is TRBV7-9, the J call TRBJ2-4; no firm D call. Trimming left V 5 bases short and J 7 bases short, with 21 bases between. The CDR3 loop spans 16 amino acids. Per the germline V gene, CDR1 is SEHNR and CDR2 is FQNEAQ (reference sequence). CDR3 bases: TGTGCCAGCAGCCGATCCCTTGAGGTCCTGGGGAACATTCAGTACTTC. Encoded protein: CASSRSLEVLGNIQYF.

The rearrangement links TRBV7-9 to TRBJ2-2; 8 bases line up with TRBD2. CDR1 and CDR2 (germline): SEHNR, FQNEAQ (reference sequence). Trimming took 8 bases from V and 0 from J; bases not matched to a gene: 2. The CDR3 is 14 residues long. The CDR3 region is CASGAGANTGELFF. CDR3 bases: TGTGCCAGCGGAGCGGGAGCGAACACCGGGGAGCTGTTTTTT.

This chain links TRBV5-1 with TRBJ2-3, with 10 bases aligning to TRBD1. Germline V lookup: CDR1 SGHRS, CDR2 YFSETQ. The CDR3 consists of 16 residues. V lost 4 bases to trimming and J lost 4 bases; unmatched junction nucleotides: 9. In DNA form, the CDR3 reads TGCGCCAGCAGCCGGGACAGGGACAGGGGAGCAGATACGCAGTATTTT. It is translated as CASSRDRDRGADTQYF. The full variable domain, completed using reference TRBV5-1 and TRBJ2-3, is KAGVTQTPRYLIKTRGQQVTLSCSPISGHRSVSWYQQTPGQGLQFLFEYFSETQRNKGNFPGRFSGRQFSNSRSEMNVSTLELGDSALYLCASSRDRDRGADTQYFGPGTRLTVL.

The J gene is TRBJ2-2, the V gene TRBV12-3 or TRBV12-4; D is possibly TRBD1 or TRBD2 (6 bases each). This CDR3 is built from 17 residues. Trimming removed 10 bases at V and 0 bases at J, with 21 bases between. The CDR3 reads CATRFGRGHANTGELFF. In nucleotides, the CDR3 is TGTGCCACCCGATTTGGGCGGGGACACGCGAACACCGGGGAGCTGTTTTTT.

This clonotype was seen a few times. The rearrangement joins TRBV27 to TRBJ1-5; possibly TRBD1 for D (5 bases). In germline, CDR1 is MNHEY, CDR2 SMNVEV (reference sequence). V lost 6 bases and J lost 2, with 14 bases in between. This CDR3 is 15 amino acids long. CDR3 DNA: TGTGCCAGCAGGCGTTTTGGGGCAGGCAATCAGCCCCAGCATTTT. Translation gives CASRRFGAGNQPQHF.